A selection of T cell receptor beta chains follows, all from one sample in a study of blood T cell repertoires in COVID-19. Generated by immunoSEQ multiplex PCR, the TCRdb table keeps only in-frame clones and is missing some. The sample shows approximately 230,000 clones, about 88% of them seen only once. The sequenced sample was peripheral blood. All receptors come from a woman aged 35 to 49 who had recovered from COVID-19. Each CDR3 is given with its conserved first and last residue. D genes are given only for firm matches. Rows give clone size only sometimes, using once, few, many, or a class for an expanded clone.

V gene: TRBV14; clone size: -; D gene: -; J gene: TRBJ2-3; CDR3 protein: CASSQRVAVITDTQYF; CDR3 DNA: TGTGCCAGCAGCCAAAGGGTAGCGGTGATAACAGATACGCAGTATTTT
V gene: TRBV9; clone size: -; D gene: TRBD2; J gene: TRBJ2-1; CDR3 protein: CASSLLAGVGYEQFF; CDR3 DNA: TGTGCCAGCAGCTTATTAGCGGGAGTGGGGTATGAGCAGTTCTTC
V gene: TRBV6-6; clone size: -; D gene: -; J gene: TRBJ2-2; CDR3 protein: CASTPRENTGELFF; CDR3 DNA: TGTGCCAGCACCCCCCGGGAGAACACCGGGGAGCTGTTTTTT
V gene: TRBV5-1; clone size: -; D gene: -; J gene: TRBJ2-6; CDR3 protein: CASSFGGTGANVLTF; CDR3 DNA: TGCGCCAGCAGCTTCGGGGGAACTGGGGCCAACGTCCTGACTTTC
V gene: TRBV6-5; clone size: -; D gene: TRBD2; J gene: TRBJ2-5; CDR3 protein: CASSILAGKETQYF; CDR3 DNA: TGTGCCAGCAGTATCCTAGCGGGCAAAGAGACCCAGTACTTC
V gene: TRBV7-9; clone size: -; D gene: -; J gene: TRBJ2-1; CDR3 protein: CASSPDFPGNEQFF; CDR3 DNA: TGTGCCAGCAGCCCCGACTTCCCGGGGAATGAGCAGTTCTTC
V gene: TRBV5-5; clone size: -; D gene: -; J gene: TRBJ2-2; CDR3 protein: CASNPYGSRIGELFF; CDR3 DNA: TGTGCCAGCAACCCTTACGGTAGTCGTATCGGGGAGCTGTTTTTT
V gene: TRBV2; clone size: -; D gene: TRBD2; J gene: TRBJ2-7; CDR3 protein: CASRPRTSGDHYEQYF; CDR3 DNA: TGTGCCAGCAGACCAAGGACTAGCGGGGATCACTACGAGCAGTACTTC
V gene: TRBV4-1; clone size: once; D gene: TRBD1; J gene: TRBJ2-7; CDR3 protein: CASSQASGQGTYEQYF; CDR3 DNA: TGCGCCAGCAGCCAGGCGTCGGGACAGGGGACCTACGAGCAGTACTTC
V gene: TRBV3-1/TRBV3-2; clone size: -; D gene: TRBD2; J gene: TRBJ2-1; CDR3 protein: CASSRGLAVYNEQFF; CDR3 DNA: TGTGCCAGCAGCCGAGGACTAGCGGTCTACAATGAGCAGTTCTTC